This T cell receptor (beta chain) stems from a study of graft-versus-host responses after intestinal transplantation. Looked up from germline, CDR1 is MGHDK and CDR2 is SYGVNS. V was trimmed by 5 bases and J by 6 bases, leaving 15 bases between them. There are 14 residues in the CDR3. The culture paired around 200,000 irradiated violet-dye-labeled stimulators with around 200,000 CFSE-labeled responders. Sequenced by immunoSEQ multiplex PCR; TCRdb stores in-frame clones only, minus some. The table has 6,000 to 8,000 clones, roughly a quarter seen once; the top ten hold under 7%. The rearrangement joins TRBV25-1 to TRBJ2-3; D may be TRBD1 (6 bases). Sequenced material: alloreactive CD8+ T cells from a mixed lymphocyte reaction culture, taken before transplantation. Subset defined: CFSE-low proliferating T cells sorted from approximately six-day pre-transplant mixed lymphocyte reaction (GvH or HvG direction). This sequence originates from a human patient who was an organ donor for intestinal transplantation. CDR3: CASSRPLRGDTQYF. CDR3 DNA sequence: TGTGCCAGCAGTCGACCCCTAAGGGGGGATACGCAGTATTTT.